This entry lists 21 T cell receptor beta chains sequenced from one sample in a study of sequential checkpoint blockade in melanoma. Using immunoSEQ multiplex PCR, the repertoire was profiled, and TCRdb retains in-frame clones only, with some absent. The table records 25,000 to 30,000 clones, 83% of them present only once. Treatment in this sample: randomized to nivolumab then ipilimumab (arm A) or the reverse (arm B). Source: CD8+ T cells sorted from blood (inferred from file names), taken from a patient given nivolumab and ipilimumab in sequence. The receptor set was obtained from a human donor with melanoma.

The sample holds a few counts of this clone. The V call is TRBV10-3, the J call TRBJ1-1; D perhaps matches TRBD1 (5 bases). There are 11 residues in the CDR3. The germline V gene encodes CDR1 ENHRY and CDR2 SYGVKD. Deletions cut 10 bases from V and 10 bases from J, with 16 bases between. CDR3 region: CASIKSGGAFF. The CDR3 region has the DNA TGTGCCAGCATAAAATCCGGGGGAGCTTTCTTT.

The chain links TRBV4-2 to TRBJ2-1, with a weak D call TRBD2 (5 bases). CDR1 and CDR2 (germline): LGHNA, YNFKEQ. This CDR3 is 15 amino acids long. V lost 0 bases, J lost 6 bases, and 12 bases lay in between. In nucleotides, the CDR3 is TGTGCCAGCAGCCAAGACAGGCACGGGGTCAATGAGCAGTTCTTC. The encoded protein is CASSQDRHGVNEQFF.

This clone was counted a few times. The V gene is TRBV19, the J gene TRBJ2-7; D possibly corresponds to TRBD1 (6 bases). The CDR3 totals 17 residues. Germline V gives CDR1 LNHDA, CDR2 SQIVND (reference sequence). The ends were cut back, 0 bases at V and 0 bases at J, with 15 bases in the middle. CDR3 sequence: CASSIDPRQVNSYEQYF. CDR3 nucleotides: TGTGCCAGTAGTATAGATCCCCGACAGGTAAACTCCTACGAGCAGTACTTC.

The chain couples TRBV15 to TRBJ2-7, with 16 bases lining up with TRBD2. This CDR3 has 17 amino acids. V shed 5 bases and J 3 bases; nucleotides not matched to a gene: 7. Germline CDR1 LNHNV, CDR2 YYDKDF (reference sequence). The CDR3 sequence: CATSAGTSGRALYEQYF. The CDR3 DNA reads TGTGCCACCAGCGCGGGGACTAGCGGGAGGGCCCTCTACGAGCAGTACTTC. The complete variable domain, with remaining parts taken from reference TRBV15 and TRBJ2-7, reads DAMVIQNPRYQVTQFGKPVTLSCSQTLNHNVMYWYQQKSSQAPKLLFHYYDKDFNNEADTPDNFQSRRPNTSFCFLDIRSPGLGDTAMYLCATSAGTSGRALYEQYFGPGTRLTVT.

This chain joins TRBV6-5 and TRBJ2-7; TRBD1 matches at 9 bases. V lost 2 bases, J lost 3 bases, and 2 bases stayed unmatched. This CDR3 has 14 residues. CDR1 and CDR2 from the germline V gene are MNHEY and SVGAGI. CDR3 nucleotides: TGTGCCAGCAGTTACGGACAGGGGCTCTACGAGCAGTACTTC. Translation gives CASSYGQGLYEQYF.

The chain links TRBV7-8 to TRBJ2-1; D is unresolved. CDR3 length equals 14 residues. The ends were cut back, 1 base at V and 7 bases at J, with 11 bases in the middle. The V gene's germline CDR1 is SGHVS and CDR2 FQNEAQ. DNA of the CDR3: TGTGCCAGCAGCTTAGGACTCCGTGGGAATGAGCAGTTCTTC. Its translation: CASSLGLRGNEQFF.

This clone appeared once. The chain combines TRBV19 with TRBJ1-2; tentative D call: TRBD1 (5 bases). Germline loops: CDR1 LNHDA, CDR2 SQIVND (reference sequence). V was shortened by 11 bases and J by 2 bases, with 18 bases between the two germline ends. CDR3 length: 14 residues. CDR3: CALALGGVNYGYTF. In DNA form, the CDR3 reads TGTGCCCTCGCCCTTGGAGGGGTAAACTATGGCTACACCTTC.

This clone appeared a single time. This chain connects TRBV7-2 to TRBJ2-3, with 7 nucleotides matching TRBD1. The germline CDR1 and CDR2 sequences are SGHTA and FQGNSA. CDR3 length: 15 residues. V lost 3 bases to trimming and J lost 2 bases; unmatched junction nucleotides: 5. CDR3 in DNA: TGTGCCAGCAGCTTCCGGGACAGATACACAGATACGCAGTATTTT. This sequence encodes CASSFRDRYTDTQYF. Supplemented by reference TRBV7-2 and TRBJ2-3, the full variable domain reads GAGVSQSPSNKVTEKGKDVELRCDPISGHTALYWYRQSLGQGLEFLIYFQGNSAPDKSGLPSDRFSAERTGGSVSTLTIQRTQQEDSAVYLCASSFRDRYTDTQYFGPGTRLTVL.

The chain joins TRBV9 to TRBJ2-1, with 7 nucleotides matching TRBD2. The junction had 6 bases not matched to a gene; V was cut back by 2 bases and J by 4 bases. The length of the CDR3 is 15 residues. Germline CDR1 SGDLS, CDR2 YYNGEE. CDR3 sequence: CASSVGGSGYNEQFF. The CDR3 nucleotides are TGTGCCAGCAGCGTGGGGGGTAGCGGGTACAATGAGCAGTTCTTC.

The chain uses TRBV6-7 and TRBJ1-6; tentatively, D is TRBD1 (6 bases). TRBV6-7 is identified as an open reading frame with a role that is uncertain. V shed 11 bases and J shed 6 bases, with 14 bases lying between them. The CDR3 is 13 residues long. CDR3 sequence: CAPGGAPNSPLHF. The CDR3 region has the DNA TGTGCCCCGGGGGGGGCGCCTAATTCACCCCTCCACTTT.

The table lists this clone with a count of one. The rearrangement joins TRBV28 to TRBJ2-5, with D perhaps TRBD1 (6 bases). With the DNA end fitting TRBJ2-7 better, the J assignment may be wrong. CDR3 length: 15 amino acids. Germline CDR1 MDHEN, CDR2 SYDVKM. In DNA, the CDR3 is TGTGCCAGCAGTTTGGCGAGACAGGTATTGCACGAGCAGTACTTC. Translating gives CASSLARQVLHEQYF.

The chain recombines TRBV9 with TRBJ2-3; D remains unclear. V was trimmed by 3 bases and J by 8 bases, leaving 4 bases between them. CDR1 is SGDLS, CDR2 YYNGEE, per germline. The CDR3 is 10 amino acids. The DNA of the CDR3 is TGTGCCAGCAGCGGTCGTACGCAGTATTTT. This encodes CASSGRTQYF.

CDR3 residues: CASSQDLWLAGNTGELFF. DNA of the CDR3: TGTGCCAGCAGCCAAGATTTATGGCTAGCGGGAAATACCGGGGAGCTGTTTTTT. The rearrangement uses TRBV4-2 and TRBJ2-2, with TRBD2 identical over 9 bases. Germline loops: CDR1 LGHNA, CDR2 YNFKEQ. This CDR3 has 18 amino acids. The J segment lost 5 bases and the V segment lost 0 bases, leaving 10 bases of the junction unmatched.

The J gene is TRBJ2-1, the V gene TRBV10-2; 13 nucleotides align to TRBD2. The V gene end was trimmed by 0 bases and the J gene end by 7 bases; junction bases not matched to a gene: 9. This CDR3 has 18 amino acids. Germline assignment: CDR1 WSHSY and CDR2 SAAADI. Written as DNA, the CDR3 is TGCGCCAGCAGTGAGTCTTCCGGGACTAGCGGGACTGGGAATGAGCAGTTCTTC. This sequence encodes CASSESSGTSGTGNEQFF.

The chain combines TRBV9 with TRBJ2-4; possibly TRBD1 for D (6 bases). This CDR3 is built from 18 residues. Germline V gene lookup returns CDR1 SGDLS and CDR2 YYNGEE. The V end was cut by 0 bases, the J end by 2 bases, with 18 bases between. CDR3 nucleotide sequence: TGTGCCAGCAGCGTAGGGGACACCGGTATTATCTCCAAAAACATTCAGTACTTC. It codes for CASSVGDTGIISKNIQYF.

The chain is built from TRBV27 and TRBJ1-1, with TRBD1 identical over 7 bases. V gave up 7 bases and J gave up 4 bases; unmatched junction bases: 9. The CDR3 loop spans 14 amino acids. Looked up from germline, CDR1 is MNHEY and CDR2 is SMNVEV (reference sequence). Here the CDR3 reads CASNHRGVGTEAFF. The DNA for the CDR3 is TGTGCCAGCAATCACAGGGGCGTCGGCACTGAAGCTTTCTTT.

The J gene is TRBJ2-3, the V gene TRBV7-9, with TRBD2 matching 12 bases. V trimming: 5 bases; J trimming: 5 bases; junction bases outside the gene matches: 8. The CDR3 is 16 amino acids. Per the germline V gene, CDR1 is SEHNR and CDR2 is FQNEAQ (reference sequence). CDR3 nucleotides: TGTGCCAGCAGCCCCAGACTAGCGGGAGAGGGAGATACGCAGTATTTT. Its translation: CASSPRLAGEGDTQYF.

A single count supports this clone. The CDR3 spells CASKTNGAAGEKLFF. CDR3 coding DNA: TGTGCCAGCAAGACCAACGGGGCAGCGGGTGAAAAACTGTTTTTT. The chain is built from TRBV28 and TRBJ1-4; tentatively, D is TRBD1 (5 bases). This CDR3 has 15 residues. V lost 7 bases to trimming and J lost 7 bases, with 19 bases between them. The germline gives CDR1 MDHEN, CDR2 SYDVKM.

The chain employs TRBV13 and TRBJ1-1, with 8 bases identical to TRBD1. Germline values: CDR1 PRHDT, CDR2 FYEKMQ (reference sequence). The junction had 5 bases not matched to a gene; V was cut back by 5 bases and J by 6 bases. The CDR3 sequence is 13 residues long. DNA for the CDR3: TGTGCCAGCAGCCTGGGACAGGCCCCTGAAGCTTTCTTT. Protein product: CASSLGQAPEAFF. The full variable domain, rest sourced from reference TRBV13 and TRBJ1-1, is AAGVIQSPRHLIKEKRETATLKCYPIPRHDTVYWYQQGPGQDPQFLISFYEKMQSDKGSIPDRFSAQQFSDYHSELNMSSLELGDSALYFCASSLGQAPEAFFGQGTRLTVV.

This clone qualifies as medium-sized. The V call is TRBV7-9, the J call TRBJ2-3, with 7 bases that match TRBD2. This CDR3 spans 10 amino acids. The J segment lost 5 bases and the V segment lost 10 bases, leaving 0 bases of the junction unmatched. Germline lookup yields CDR1 SEHNR and CDR2 FQNEAQ (reference sequence). This chain's CDR3 is CATGGDTQYF. The DNA for the CDR3 is TGTGCCACGGGGGGAGATACGCAGTATTTT.

The chain couples TRBV27 to TRBJ2-7, with 8 bases lining up with TRBD2. Germline V gene data show CDR1 as MNHEY and CDR2 as SMNVEV (reference sequence). This CDR3 has 13 residues. The V and J ends lost 6 bases and 2 bases, in that order; junction bases with no gene match: 3. The CDR3 region is CASSSGRAYEQYF. DNA of the CDR3: TGTGCCAGCAGCTCCGGGAGGGCCTACGAGCAGTACTTC.